This T cell receptor (beta chain) was found in a study of identical twins. TCRdb recomputed calls from the 5' RACE reads with MiXCR, one row per CDR3 protein. Of about 660,000 distinct CDR3 sequences in the sample, 8.5% to 9% were seen once. V lost 5 bases and J lost 3; bases outside the gene matches: 11. This CDR3 is built from 16 residues. Germline CDR1 and CDR2: SEHNR and FQNEAQ (reference sequence). This clonotype was seen a handful of times. The same data also contributed to another study, on yellow fever vaccine responses in identical twins.

The sequenced sample was PBMCs. The chain employs TRBV7-9 and TRBJ2-7; 9 bases agree with TRBD1. The receptor was derived from a woman aged 18-29 years in good health. The CDR3 DNA reads as TGTGCCAGCAGCCGTCCTAAGGGGACAGGGAACTACGAGCAGTACTTC. It encodes CASSRPKGTGNYEQYF.